Below, 13 T cell receptor beta chains from the same sample are listed, as sequenced in a study of blood T cell repertoires in COVID-19. TCRdb's table, derived via immunoSEQ multiplex PCR, lists solely in-frame clones and lacks some. The table has a few hundred thousand clones, around 87% seen once. Sequenced sample: peripheral blood. The source of these receptors is a woman aged 25 to 39 with COVID-19, enrolled during active disease.

The rearrangement links TRBV2 to TRBJ2-7; 13 bases match TRBD2. V was pared by 10 bases and J by 3 bases, with 9 bases of the junction left unmatched. The V gene's germline CDR1 is SNHLY and CDR2 FYNNEI. The CDR3 is 15 residues long. In DNA, the CDR3 is TGTGCCATCTACGGACTAGCGGGAGATGGCTACGAGCAGTACTTC. It specifies CAIYGLAGDGYEQYF.

The sample holds many counts of this clone. This chain joins TRBV5-4 and TRBJ1-1; 7 positions match TRBD1. The V gene end was trimmed by 0 bases and the J gene end by 3 bases; junction bases not matched to a gene: 8. The CDR3 contains 16 residues. CDR1 and CDR2 from the germline V gene are SGHNT and YYREEE (reference sequence). In DNA, the CDR3 is TGTGCCAGCAGCTTGGCCGGAGGCAGGGGGTACACTGAAGCTTTCTTT. It translates to CASSLAGGRGYTEAFF.

The chain uses TRBV7-2 and TRBJ2-1, with a tentative D call TRBD2 (5 bases). There are 16 residues in the CDR3. Germline CDR1 and CDR2: SGHTA and FQGNSA. Trimming stripped 1 base from V and 9 bases from J, with 19 bases between. For the CDR3, the DNA is TGTGCCAGCAGCTTAGAGCGTCCGACACAAGGAGGTGAGCAGTTCTTC. It codes for CASSLERPTQGGEQFF. Full variable domain (rest looked up from reference TRBV7-2 and TRBJ2-1): GAGVSQSPSNKVTEKGKDVELRCDPISGHTALYWYRQSLGQGLEFLIYFQGNSAPDKSGLPSDRFSAERTGGSVSTLTIQRTQQEDSAVYLCASSLERPTQGGEQFFGPGTRLTVL.

The V call is TRBV21-1, the J call TRBJ2-2; TRBD2, the table's D call, lacks a check against the DNA. TRBV21-1 is deemed a pseudogene. CDR3 length: 12 amino acids. CDR3 amino acids: CASSKAPGELFF. CDR3 sequence (DNA): TGTGCCAGCAGCAAAGCCCCTGGGGAGCTGTTTTTT.

This clone appeared a few times. The chain uses TRBV3-1 (or the pseudogene TRBV3-2) and TRBJ1-2; TRBD1 aligns across 8 bases. CDR3 length: 13 residues. The J segment lost 7 bases and the V segment lost 4 bases, leaving 5 bases of the junction unmatched. Germline V CDR1 and CDR2: LGHDT, YNNKEL (reference sequence). The DNA for the CDR3 is TGTGCCAGCAGCCGCGGACAGGGTGCTGGCTACACCTTC. Its protein product is CASSRGQGAGYTF.

The J gene is TRBJ2-7, the V gene TRBV4-3; D remains unclear. V lost 0 bases to trimming and J lost 6 bases, with 12 bases between them. CDR1 is LGHNA, CDR2 YSLEER, per germline. This CDR3 has 14 residues. For the CDR3, the DNA is TGCGCCAGCAGCCAAGATGAGGCCTATAGCGAGCAGTACTTC. Its protein is CASSQDEAYSEQYF.

The chain employs TRBV27 and TRBJ1-1; 8 nucleotides match TRBD1. Germline assignment: CDR1 MNHEY and CDR2 SMNVEV (reference sequence). The CDR3 is made up of 13 amino acids. After removal of 9 bases from V and 5 bases from J, the junction contained 8 bases not matched to a gene. This CDR3 reads CASGDRYVTEAFF. The CDR3 bases are TGTGCCAGTGGGGACAGGTATGTAACTGAAGCTTTCTTT.

J is TRBJ2-1 and V is TRBV5-3; 11 bases align to TRBD2. TRBV5-3 is an ORF; its function is uncertain. CDR3 length equals 17 residues. The J segment lost 3 bases and the V segment lost 2 bases, leaving 7 bases of the junction unmatched. The CDR3 reads CARSFQTSGIIYNEQFF. The CDR3 region has the DNA TGTGCCAGAAGCTTTCAGACTAGCGGGATTATCTACAATGAGCAGTTCTTC.

The CDR3 loop is CASSQETVRETQYF. In DNA form, the CDR3 reads TGTGCCAGCAGCCAAGAGACAGTTAGGGAGACCCAGTACTTC. V gene TRBV4-2 combines with J gene TRBJ2-5; TRBD1 is a possible D gene (5 bases). The germline V gene has CDR1 LGHNA and CDR2 YNFKEQ. The CDR3 spans 14 residues. V gave up 0 bases and J gave up 5 bases, with 10 bases separating them.

This chain links TRBV5-6 with TRBJ2-5; possibly TRBD2 for D (6 bases). CDR3 size: 15 residues. CDR1 SGHDT and CDR2 YYEEEE come from the germline V gene. Trimming took 5 bases from V and 5 from J, leaving 19 bases between them. In nucleotides, the CDR3 is TGTGCCAGCAGTCGCTTCGGGAGTGAGCTGGAGACCCAGTACTTC. Its translation: CASSRFGSELETQYF.

The chain has TRBV30 and TRBJ1-5; D gene unclear. CDR3 length: 14 amino acids. Trimming shortened V by 3 bases and J by 0 bases, and 9 bases separated the two germline ends. The germline V gene has CDR1 GTSNPN and CDR2 SVGIG (reference sequence). The CDR3 region is CAWRRPVSNQPQHF. The CDR3 DNA is TGTGCCTGGAGGCGGCCGGTTAGCAATCAGCCCCAGCATTTT.

V and J are TRBV3-1 (or the pseudogene TRBV3-2) and TRBJ2-1, with TRBD2 matching 12 bases. Germline values: CDR1 LGHDT, CDR2 YNNKEL (reference sequence). The CDR3 runs to 18 residues. The V and J ends lost 1 base and 1 base, in that order; junction bases with no gene match: 5. The CDR3 protein is CASSQGATSGRSYNEQFF. The CDR3 DNA reads as TGTGCCAGCAGCCAAGGCGCGACTAGCGGGAGATCCTACAATGAGCAGTTCTTC.

The V gene is TRBV2, the J gene TRBJ2-5; 8 positions match TRBD1. V lost 0 bases and J lost 5; bases outside the gene matches: 5. Germline CDR1 is SNHLY and CDR2 is FYNNEI. The CDR3 covers 15 residues. The CDR3 nucleotides are TGTGCCAGCAGTGAAGCCAGGGGGCGCGAGGAGACCCAGTACTTC. Its translation: CASSEARGREETQYF.